This T cell receptor (beta chain) was sequenced in a study of control samples from healthy donors and cancer patients. Clones were sequenced by immunoSEQ multiplex PCR, and TCRdb holds only the in-frame ones, with some missing. Among some 49,000 clones listed, about 86% were seen once. Germline V lookup: CDR1 GTSNPN, CDR2 SVGIG (reference sequence). V shed 8 bases, J shed 4 bases, and the junction held 6 bases outside the gene matches. The CDR3 is made up of 13 amino acids. The specimen sequenced was PBMCs. The sequence came from a woman in her fifties or sixties with lung cancer. This chain joins TRBV30 and TRBJ1-1; 11 bases fit TRBD1. The CDR3, as DNA: TGTGCCGGACAGGGGGCGCAGATCACTGAAGCTTTCTTT. Encoded protein: CAGQGAQITEAFF.